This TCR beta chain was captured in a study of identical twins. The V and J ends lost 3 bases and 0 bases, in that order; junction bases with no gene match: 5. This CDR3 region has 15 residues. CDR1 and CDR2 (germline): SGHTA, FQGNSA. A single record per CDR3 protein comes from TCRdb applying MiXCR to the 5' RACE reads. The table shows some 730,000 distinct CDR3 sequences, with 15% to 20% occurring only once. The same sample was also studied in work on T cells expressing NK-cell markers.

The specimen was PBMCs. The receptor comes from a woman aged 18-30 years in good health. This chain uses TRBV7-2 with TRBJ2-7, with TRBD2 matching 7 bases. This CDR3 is CASSFTGGLSYEQYF. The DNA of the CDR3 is TGTGCCAGCAGCTTTACGGGGGGTCTCTCCTACGAGCAGTACTTC. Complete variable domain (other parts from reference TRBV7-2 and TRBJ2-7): GAGVSQSPSNKVTEKGKDVELRCDPISGHTALYWYRQSLGQGLEFLIYFQGNSAPDKSGLPSDRFSAERTGGSVSTLTIQRTQQEDSAVYLCASSFTGGLSYEQYFGPGTRLTVT.